This T cell receptor (beta chain) was documented in a study of shared clonotypes between healthy human individuals (dated by TCRdb to the early 2020s). In the study overall: The cohort comprised a couple of women and a few men aged 18 to 49 years. For each donor, CD4 naive and CD4 memory were each given three plates, CD8 naive was given two plates, and CD8 memory was given one plate. To estimate repertoire size and how much clonotype sharing occurs between individuals, the study deeply sequenced the blood TCR repertoires of about five healthy adults. To increase sequencing depth and limit assay-specific biases, TCR repertoire library preparation and sequencing were carried out by different laboratories using diverse techniques. Leukapheresis yielded between about 0.85 and 9 billion PBMCs per donor. Overall study results and their limits: Even with the large sequencing depth, rarefaction of the sorted-subset datasets indicated that sequencing was incomplete. Clonotypes shared by all four sorted-subset donors showed higher generation probabilities than non-shared clonotypes. Pairwise subsampling led to the expectation that sequencing depth would affect the degree of clonotype sharing among donors. Because the study included only a small number of donors, the genetic and exposure-history diversity represented was limited. Estimated clonotype richness was generally larger for naive than for memory subsets. Around 5% of naive CD4, 3.5% of naive CD8, roughly 2.5% of memory CD4, and about 0.4% of memory CD8 clonotypes were shared across a few donors. Only blood was sampled, and tissue TCR repertoires likely differ from those in blood.

The donors were healthy, HIV-negative adults who had no recently reported acute infections or vaccinations. All donors were Caucasian adults living in Nashville, Tennessee, USA. CD4+ T cells were enriched by magnetic negative selection, after which naive cells were positively selected on CD45RA and the negative fraction was taken as the memory subset. Blood was collected by leukapheresis, and PBMCs were isolated by Ficoll-Histopaque density gradient centrifugation and then cryopreserved in liquid nitrogen vapor phase. Purity and quantity of every magnetically sorted T cell population were checked by analytical flow cytometry. Genomic DNA was isolated from every sorted fraction and measured by UV absorbance on a Nanodrop 2000c. This clone was counted only a few times. The antigen this receptor binds is unknown. Per-base qualities were not stored, and no clone one base away is much larger. Sequences LNHDA (CDR1) and SQIVND (CDR2) are obtained from the germline V gene (reference sequence). The CDR3 sequence holds 16 residues, the cysteine and phenylalanine included. The kept DNA is CDR3 alone, 48 bases in frame from the first base. Germline trimming amounts to 6 bases on V and 1 base on J, with 4 as the count of junction bases outside the gene matches.

Using the deep immunoSEQ assay, TCR CDR3 regions were amplified from genomic DNA by multiplex PCR. For each cell subset, the extracted genomic DNA was distributed evenly across all wells of several immunoSEQ 96-well plates, and each plate served as one replicate. Each replicate PCR for sorted subsets received approximately 200 ng genomic DNA, equal to tens of thousands of T cell genomes. The purified libraries were quantified using a Qubit 3.0 fluorometer, sized with a Bioanalyzer 2100, and then quantified again using the KAPA Library Quantification kit. A separate single-read 150-cycle Illumina NextSeq 550 flow cell was used to sequence each immunoSEQ 96-well plate. In the original analysis: Because only junctional sequences without quality scores were contained in the immunoSEQ output, filtering matching that applied to full-length reads could not be performed. Sequences were annotated with PyIR, a Python wrapper for IgBLAST v1.9, and V/J genes and CDR3 were assigned using IMGT germline references. Reads were filtered out if the reads had weak V/J assignments (E-value above 1e-6), no CDR3, stop codons, out-of-frame junctions, or ambiguous translated residues. V3J clonotypes were defined as sequences sharing the same inferred V gene, J gene, and CDR3 amino acid sequence. Percentage overlap between repertoires was computed as shared unique clonotypes divided by the size of the smaller repertoire. RTK rarefaction, the Chao1 estimator, and Recon v2.1 estimates of unobserved clonotypes were used to assess repertoire richness. Generation probabilities for all TCRbeta clonotypes obtained by the gDNA method from a few donors were computed using OLGA. Held by TCRdb, this immuneACCESS table contains in-frame sequences only and omits some clones. Under half of the omission traces to an unresolved V gene where checked; the cause of the rest is unknown. That table gives V, J and clone size, and the DNA gave D and trimming. The sample has about 1.1 million clones on record, more than 75% of them singletons. The ten largest clonotypes hold roughly 0.56% of the sample.

Sequencing was carried out using memory CD4+ T cells from PBMCs. The cell subset or site tag for this specimen amounts to: CD45RA-negative fraction. The sequence links TRBV19 to TRBJ2-2, with 11 junctional bases fitting TRBD2. This sequence was found in a man younger than 35 in good health. Some clones in this sample may be carry-over from other donors' samples. The sequenced DNA is TGTGCCAGTAGAGGACTAGCGGGTTTGAACACCGGGGAGCTGTTTTTT. The resulting protein is CASRGLAGLNTGELFF.